A single sample gave rise to the 21 T cell receptor beta chains below, sequenced in a study of high-grade serous ovarian cancer treatment subgroups. Data came from immunoSEQ multiplex PCR; TCRdb stores just in-frame clones and leaves some out. The sample holds about 9,000 clones; 72% are singletons and the top ten take around 9.6%. Tumor tissue was taken before any definitive surgery or chemotherapy was given. The sample was tumor tissue. All receptors come from a human donor with high-grade serous ovarian cancer.

This chain joins TRBV7-9 and TRBJ2-5, with 9 bases identical to TRBD1. The DNA matches TRBJ2-7 better at its end, which makes the J call doubtful. Germline V gene sequence: CDR1 SEHNR, CDR2 FQNEAQ (reference sequence). This CDR3 has 15 residues. CDR3 DNA sequence: TGTGCCAGCAGCTCACAGGGGGCCTCCCCCTACGAGCAGTACTTC. This sequence encodes CASSSQGASPYEQYF.

The gene calls are TRBV5-1 and TRBJ2-1; a possible D gene is TRBD2 (7 bases). V shed 4 bases and J shed 5 bases, with 19 bases lying between them. The germline CDR1 and CDR2 sequences are SGHRS and YFSETQ. The CDR3 extends over 16 amino acids. The CDR3 DNA sequence: TGCGCCAGCAGCCAACGGGGGGCTAGCGTGAACAATGAGCAGTTCTTC. Translated: CASSQRGASVNNEQFF.

This clone was found a few times. The CDR3 DNA reads as TGTGCCACCAGCAGTTACGGGGGGGGCGGGGCAAACAATGAGCAGTTCTTC. Its translation: CATSSYGGGGANNEQFF. The chain couples TRBV15 to TRBJ2-1; 8 nucleotides agree with TRBD2. V lost 3 bases, J lost 5 bases, and 12 bases stayed unmatched. The CDR3 runs 17 residues. Germline CDR1 LNHNV, CDR2 YYDKDF (reference sequence). The full variable domain, completed using reference TRBV15 and TRBJ2-1, is DAMVIQNPRYQVTQFGKPVTLSCSQTLNHNVMYWYQQKSSQAPKLLFHYYDKDFNNEADTPDNFQSRRPNTSFCFLDIRSPGLGDTAMYLCATSSYGGGGANNEQFFGPGTRLTVL.

The chain recombines TRBV5-4 with TRBJ2-3; 11 nucleotides agree with TRBD2. The CDR3 consists of 16 residues. V shed 4 bases and J 6 bases; nucleotides not matched to a gene: 10. Germline assignment: CDR1 SGHNT and CDR2 YYREEE (reference sequence). The CDR3 spells CASSQYSGRALDTQYF. Written as DNA, the CDR3 is TGTGCCAGCAGCCAATATAGCGGGAGGGCCTTGGATACGCAGTATTTT. Filled out from reference TRBV5-4 and TRBJ2-3, the complete variable domain reads ETGVTQSPTHLIKTRGQQVTLRCSSQSGHNTVSWYQQALGQGPQFIFQYYREEENGRGNFPPRFSGLQFPNYSSELNVNALELDDSALYLCASSQYSGRALDTQYFGPGTRLTVL.

There are a few counts of this clone. The chain combines TRBV6-5 with TRBJ2-7, with TRBD1 identical over 7 bases. Per the germline V gene, CDR1 is MNHEY and CDR2 is SVGAGI. V lost 5 bases to trimming and J lost 0 bases; unmatched junction nucleotides: 7. The CDR3 is 15 amino acids. The CDR3 spells CASSRGQESSYEQYF. CDR3 nucleotides: TGTGCCAGCAGTCGCGGACAGGAGAGCTCCTACGAGCAGTACTTC.

The chain employs TRBV10-3 and TRBJ2-1, with a possible D match to TRBD1 (5 bases). The CDR3 contains 16 residues. Germline V gives CDR1 ENHRY, CDR2 SYGVKD. Trimming shortened V by 6 bases and J by 4 bases, and 19 bases separated the two germline ends. CDR3 in amino acids: CAIRKTNGHHYNEQFF. The DNA of the CDR3 is TGTGCCATCAGGAAAACCAACGGACACCATTACAATGAGCAGTTCTTC.

The V call is TRBV6-4, the J call TRBJ2-3; D gene unclear. Looked up from germline, CDR1 is MRHNA and CDR2 is SNTAGT. CDR3 size: 13 residues. Trimming left V 5 bases short and J 5 bases short, with 11 bases between. The CDR3 bases are TGTGCCAGCAGTTTGGGTCTACAAGATACGCAGTATTTT. Translating gives CASSLGLQDTQYF.

The chain has TRBV2 and TRBJ2-7, with TRBD1 matching 8 bases. J lost 0 bases, V lost 4 bases, and 11 bases had no gene match. This CDR3 comprises 17 residues. Germline values: CDR1 SNHLY, CDR2 FYNNEI. CDR3 in amino acids: CASSVSGTGPFSYEQYF. The CDR3 bases are TGTGCCAGCAGTGTTTCCGGGACAGGACCCTTCTCCTACGAGCAGTACTTC. Using reference TRBV2 and TRBJ2-7 for the parts outside the CDR3, the full variable domain is EPEVTQTPSHQVTQMGQEVILRCVPISNHLYFYWYRQILGQKVEFLVSFYNNEISEKSEIFDDQFSVERPDGSNFTLKIRSTKLEDSAMYFCASSVSGTGPFSYEQYFGPGTRLTVT.

The rearrangement joins TRBV5-1 to TRBJ2-2; TRBD2 agrees at 8 bases. Losses at the gene ends were 2 bases for V and 1 base for J; bases not matched to a gene: 4. The CDR3 consists of 16 residues. In germline, CDR1 is SGHRS, CDR2 YFSETQ. The CDR3 DNA reads as TGCGCCAGCAGCTTTAGCGGGGTAGGGAACACCGGGGAGCTGTTTTTT. Translating gives CASSFSGVGNTGELFF.

Comment on this clone: Sequence at one end of the junction differs from germline and may be a read error. CDR3 sequence reads: CASSIAGQRDEQFF. DNA for the CDR3: TGTGCCAGCAGCATAGCCGGTCAGCGGGATGAGCAGTTCTTC. The V and J genes are TRBV7-8 and TRBJ2-1; the D gene is possibly TRBD2 (6 bases). This CDR3 has 14 amino acids. Germline-derived CDR1 and CDR2 are SGHVS and FQNEAQ.

J is TRBJ2-1 and V is TRBV7-6, with 7 bases aligning to TRBD1. This CDR3 region has 16 residues. V was pared by 4 bases and J by 2 bases, with 8 bases of the junction left unmatched. Germline loops: CDR1 SGHVS, CDR2 FNYEAQ. CDR3 amino acids: CASSSGGRLTYNEQFF. The CDR3 region has the DNA TGTGCCAGCAGCTCAGGGGGACGACTTACCTACAATGAGCAGTTCTTC.

The chain uses TRBV7-2 and TRBJ1-2, with 10 bases lining up with TRBD1. CDR3 size: 15 residues. Germline V gene sequence: CDR1 SGHTA, CDR2 FQGNSA. After removal of 5 bases from V and 4 bases from J, the junction contained 7 bases not matched to a gene. The CDR3 reads CASSKEGQGSYGYTF. Written as DNA, the CDR3 is TGTGCCAGCAGCAAAGAGGGACAGGGGAGCTATGGCTACACCTTC.

This sequence joins TRBV21-1 and TRBJ1-2; no DNA check was done on the table's D call, TRBD1. TRBV21-1 is a pseudogene segment. CDR3 size: 16 residues. The CDR3 loop reads CASSKGRAGGSYGYTF. The CDR3 bases are TGTGCCAGCAGCAAAGGACGGGCAGGGGGTAGCTATGGCTACACCTTC.

In this sample, this clone turned up once. This rearrangement joins TRBV5-1 to TRBJ2-2; tentatively, D is TRBD2 (5 bases). Germline V lookup: CDR1 SGHRS, CDR2 YFSETQ. The CDR3 sequence is 14 residues long. V was clipped by 4 bases and J by 5 bases, with 12 bases between them. DNA for the CDR3: TGCGCCAGCAGCAGGAGGACTGAGACCGGGGAGCTGTTTTTT. As protein: CASSRRTETGELFF.

This clone was observed once. The V and J genes are TRBV7-2 and TRBJ2-7; unclear D gene. CDR1 is SGHTA and CDR2 is FQGNSA in the germline V gene. Deletions cut 3 bases from V and 3 bases from J, with 12 bases between. The CDR3 extends over 14 amino acids. The CDR3 loop is CASSFDAAYYEQYF. Written as DNA, the CDR3 is TGTGCCAGCAGCTTCGATGCAGCTTACTACGAGCAGTACTTC.

In this sample, this clone turned up once. The chain combines TRBV2 with TRBJ2-5; a possible D gene is TRBD2 (5 bases). The J call could be wrong; TRBJ2-7 is a better fit for the DNA end. The CDR3 has 13 residues. Germline assignment: CDR1 SNHLY and CDR2 FYNNEI. The chain's CDR3 is CASERQKGSEQYF. The DNA for the CDR3 is TGTGCCAGCGAGCGGCAAAAAGGAAGCGAGCAGTACTTC.

The CDR3 nucleotides are TGTGCCAGCAGTCACAGGACAAGAGCTAACTATGGCTACACCTTC. Translating gives CASSHRTRANYGYTF. The chain links TRBV28 to TRBJ1-2; TRBD1 might be the D (5 bases). The CDR3 extends over 15 amino acids. Trimming shortened V by 5 bases and J by 0 bases, and 13 bases separated the two germline ends. Germline assignment: CDR1 MDHEN and CDR2 SYDVKM.

The genes are TRBV28 and TRBJ2-6; D possibly corresponds to TRBD2 (5 bases). Trimming removed 6 bases from V and 0 bases from J, with 9 bases in between. The CDR3 spans 15 residues. Germline lookup yields CDR1 MDHEN and CDR2 SYDVKM. The CDR3 loop reads CASRRGISGANVLTF. In DNA form, the CDR3 reads TGTGCCAGCAGACGAGGGATCTCTGGGGCCAACGTCCTGACTTTC.

The chain has TRBV7-8 and TRBJ1-5; the D gene is possibly TRBD1 (6 bases). Trimming shortened V by 5 bases and J by 3 bases, and 26 bases separated the two germline ends. Germline V gives CDR1 SGHVS, CDR2 FQNEAQ. The CDR3 spans 19 residues. The CDR3 protein is CASSPRVGQGGGSNQPQHF. CDR3 nucleotide sequence: TGTGCCAGCAGCCCTCGGGTGGGACAAGGGGGTGGGTCCAATCAGCCCCAGCATTTT.

The gene calls are TRBV7-2 and TRBJ2-1, with 12 nucleotides matching TRBD2. This CDR3 region has 18 residues. After removal of 1 base from V and 9 bases from J, the junction contained 13 bases not matched to a gene. The germline gives CDR1 SGHTA, CDR2 FQGNSA. CDR3: CASSLVASGRAYFVEQFF. CDR3 nucleotide sequence: TGTGCCAGCAGCTTAGTGGCTAGCGGGAGGGCCTACTTTGTTGAGCAGTTCTTC.

The gene calls are TRBV6-4 and TRBJ2-3, with TRBD2 matching 12 bases. CDR3 size: 15 residues. From germline, CDR1 is MRHNA and CDR2 SNTAGT. J gave up 3 bases and V 6 bases, and 4 bases lay outside the gene matches. CDR3 sequence reads: CASSPGTSGTDTQYF. The DNA for the CDR3 is TGTGCCAGCAGCCCCGGGACTAGCGGGACAGATACGCAGTATTTT.